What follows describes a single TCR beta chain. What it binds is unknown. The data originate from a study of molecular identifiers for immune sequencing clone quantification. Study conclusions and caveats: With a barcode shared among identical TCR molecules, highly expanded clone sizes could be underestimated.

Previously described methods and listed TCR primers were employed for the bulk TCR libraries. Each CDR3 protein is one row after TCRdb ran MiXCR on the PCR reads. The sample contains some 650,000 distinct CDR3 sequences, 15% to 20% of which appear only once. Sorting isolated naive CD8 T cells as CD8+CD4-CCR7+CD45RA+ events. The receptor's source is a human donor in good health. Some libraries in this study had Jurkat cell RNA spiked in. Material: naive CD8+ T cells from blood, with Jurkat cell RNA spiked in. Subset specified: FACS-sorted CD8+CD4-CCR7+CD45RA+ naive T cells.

CDR3 region: CASSYPMTTVWNTDTQYF. The CDR3 DNA reads TGTGCCAGCAGTTACCCTATGACGACGGTCTGGAACACAGATACGCAGTATTTT. This rearrangement joins TRBV6-2 or TRBV6-3 to TRBJ2-3; D call uncertain. The CDR3 spans 18 residues. V lost 2 bases, J lost 2 bases, and 20 bases lay in between. Per germline, CDR1 MNHEY and CDR2 SVGEGT.